This TCR beta chain stems from a study of T cell responses to AZD1222 COVID-19 vaccine. Method: immunoSEQ multiplex PCR; TCRdb's copy keeps in-frame clones and lacks some. The table lists approximately 190,000 clones, over 80% of them singletons, with 2.5% to 3% in the top ten. V was shortened by 5 bases and J by 2 bases, with 10 bases between the two germline ends. The CDR3 covers 15 residues. CDR1 MDHEN and CDR2 SYDVKM come from the germline V gene. The source was peripheral blood, collected on day 0 of MenACWY control vaccination. This receptor was taken from an adult in good health. The chain couples TRBV28 to TRBJ2-6, with D tentatively TRBD1 (6 bases). CDR3 nucleotides: TGTGCCAGCAGTCCTGAGGGGGCTGGGGCCAACGTCCTGACTTTC. Its protein product is CASSPEGAGANVLTF.